The text below deals with one T cell receptor (beta chain). This sample was included in a study of blood T cell repertoires in COVID-19. Turning to the study itself: COVID-19 samples from acute and convalescent phases originated in the United States, Italy and Spain. The analysed material was cDNA or gDNA that came from T cells, B-cell-depleted T cells, or PBMCs.

Authors' data handling: Amplification of reference gene primers was used by the study to estimate nucleated cell counts. The protocol was immunoSEQ multiplex PCR, while the TCRdb copy is restricted to in-frame clones and leaves out a portion. V, J and clone size derive from that table, while D and trimming were established from the DNA sequence. The repertoire holds about 180,000 clones, with 88% as singletons. The CDR3 consists of 11 residues. Germline loops: CDR1 SEHNR, CDR2 FQNEAQ (reference sequence). Between the trimmed V and J ends, which lost 7 bases and 5 bases, there was a span of 6 bases. The chain combines TRBV7-9 with TRBJ2-1; D call uncertain. The source is a woman between 18 and 29 years old who had recovered from COVID-19. The specimen sequenced was PBMCs or T cells enriched from blood (not recorded which). Written as DNA, the CDR3 is TGTGCCAGCAACGACAACAATGAGCAGTTCTTC. It encodes CASNDNNEQFF.